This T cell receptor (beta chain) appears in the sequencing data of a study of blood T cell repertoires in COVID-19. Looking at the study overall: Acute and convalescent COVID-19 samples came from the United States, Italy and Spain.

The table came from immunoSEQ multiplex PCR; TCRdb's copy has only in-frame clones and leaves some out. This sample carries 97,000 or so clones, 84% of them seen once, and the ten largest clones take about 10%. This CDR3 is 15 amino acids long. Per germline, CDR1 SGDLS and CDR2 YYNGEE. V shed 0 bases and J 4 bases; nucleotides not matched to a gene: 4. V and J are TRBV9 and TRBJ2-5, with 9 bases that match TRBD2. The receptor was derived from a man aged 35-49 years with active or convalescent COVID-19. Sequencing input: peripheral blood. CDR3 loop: CASSVATTSGETQYF. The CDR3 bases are TGTGCCAGCAGCGTAGCTACGACTAGCGGAGAGACCCAGTACTTC.